Sequencing of this T cell receptor beta chain was carried out in a study of T cells after yellow fever vaccination (dated 2019 in TCRdb). Describing the broader study: The SMART-Seq v4 Ultra Low Input RNA kit was used to prepare libraries from fractions with low cell numbers. To track T-cell clones before and after primary and booster YFV17D yellow fever vaccination, bulk TCR alpha and beta repertoires were sequenced longitudinally. Blood samples were taken at several timepoints before and after primary and secondary immunization, and bulk PBMC replicates and cell subsets were isolated. The cohort comprised two healthy male donors, one aged 18 to 30 and one aged 30 to 40 years.

TCR cDNA was synthesized by 5'RACE template switching, which introduced a universal primer site and unique molecular identifiers. cDNA synthesis was primed from both the TCR alpha and TCR beta constant segments. Library amplification involved two PCR steps, and the second step added sample barcodes and sequencing adapters. Sequencing of libraries was done on Illumina HiSeq 2500 (2x100 bp) or NovaSeq (2x150 bp). Under the source paper's analysis protocol: Demultiplexing of reads and collapsing into UMI consensus sequences were performed with MIGEC, and V(D)J alignment was carried out with MiXCR. Using edgeR on replicate PBMC samples, clonotypes were called vaccine-responding if FDR was below 0.01 and the log2 fold change was above 5 up to day 15. Each bulk clonotype was labeled CD4 or CD8 based on which sequenced repertoire, CD4 or CD8, contained the clonotype at higher abundance. TCRdb cleaned the public reads at Q25 with fastp, built clones with MiXCR and kept in-frame beta chains. Each record represents a unique CDR3 protein, reported with the most common genes and DNA among its rows. TCRdb, not the original authors, processed these V and J calls. The sample data list roughly 120,000 distinct CDR3 sequences, and 7.4% of these were observed just once. The ten largest clones represent 2.5% of the sample.

V loses 1 base of germline sequence and J loses 2 bases, and the interval between the two ends is 8 bases. The CDR3 spans 14 residues, from the cysteine through the phenylalanine. The retained sequence is limited to the CDR3, 42 bases, with the frame set at the first base. CDR1 and CDR2 are drawn from the germline V gene: SGHAT, FQNNGV. This clonotype was counted ten times or more. The antigen it binds to is not known. No base qualities exist here, and no much larger clone lies one base off it. Here is what the overall study found, with its caveats: Compared with the primary T-cell response, the secondary T-cell response was weaker but faster, peaking on day 5 rather than day 15. A small fraction of clonotypes appeared in both the CD4 and CD8 compartments, likely as a result of convergent recombination. Because abundant contaminating clonotypes from the bulk population could be contained in FACS-sorted repertoires, computational filtering was required. After the booster, most of the clones that had expanded following primary vaccination were detected again (almost 98% of CD4 and 85% to 90% of CD8), which suggests that memory was broadly maintained. Only two donors were included in the study, so the extent to which the findings can be generalized is limited.

Interpreted using the paper, the treatment or condition label stands for: live attenuated yellow fever vaccine strain. A standard Ficoll-Paque protocol was used to isolate PBMCs from peripheral blood. Dynabeads CD4 and CD8 positive selection kits were used to isolate CD4 and CD8 T-cell fractions. RNA was extracted with TriZol from bulk PBMCs, CD4 and CD8 fractions, and dextramer-positive and dextramer-negative fractions. The sample in question was CD4+ T cells sorted from PBMCs, obtained 9 to 11 days after the first yellow fever vaccination. The TCR sequence derives from a man aged 18 to 29 who received the YFV17D yellow fever vaccine. The chain is encoded by TRBV11-2 joined to TRBJ1-2, with an unclear D gene assignment. The nucleotides are TGTGCCAGCAGCTTAGGGGCGATAAACTATGGCTACACCTTC. Its coded protein is CASSLGAINYGYTF.